Listed below are T cell receptor beta chains from one sample, sequenced in a study of OX40 agonist ivuxolimab in advanced cancers. TCRdb keeps only in-frame clones here, not all; method: immunoSEQ multiplex PCR. The repertoire consists of over 30,000 clones, with around 84% occurring once and the leading ten covering roughly 2.5%. The sequencing here drew on CD4+ or CD8+ T cells sorted from blood, taken in a trial of the OX40 agonist ivuxolimab. Source of these receptors: an adult with an advanced solid tumor such as melanoma, head and neck, liver or kidney cancer. The CDR3 runs from the conserved cysteine through the conserved F or W. A D gene is named only where the DNA matches it firmly. Where a row states a size, it is once, few, many or the class of an expanded clone; other rows omit it.

CDR3aa	CDR3nt	len	abundance	v_gene	j_gene	d_gene
CASSRGAQIHDTQYF	TGTGCCAGCTCACGGGGGGCGCAGATACATGATACGCAGTATTTT	15	NA	TRBV7-2	TRBJ2-3	NA
CASSSALWGTDTQYF	TGTGCCAGCAGCTCGGCCCTATGGGGCACAGATACGCAGTATTTT	15	NA	TRBV28	TRBJ2-3	NA
CASSPRDPNTGELFF	TGCGCCAGCAGCCCCAGGGACCCGAACACCGGGGAGCTGTTTTTT	15	once	TRBV5-1	TRBJ2-2	NA
CASSLFGGTLGDEQFF	TGTGCCAGCAGCTTATTTGGGGGGACACTGGGCGATGAGCAGTTCTTC	16	NA	TRBV7-9	TRBJ2-1	NA
CASSRDRDYHEQYF	TGTGCCAGCAGCCGGGACAGGGATTACCACGAGCAGTACTTC	14	NA	TRBV6-5	TRBJ2-7	TRBD1
CASSPGLQNTGELFF	TGTGCCAGCAGCCCGGGACTCCAGAACACCGGGGAGCTGTTTTTT	15	NA	TRBV7-2	TRBJ2-2	NA
CASRGTASYEQYF	TGTGCCAGCAGAGGGACAGCCTCCTACGAGCAGTACTTC	13	NA	TRBV6-1	TRBJ2-7	TRBD1
CASSVTGAYYNEQFF	TGTGCCAGCAGCGTAACGGGAGCCTACTACAATGAGCAGTTCTTC	15	NA	TRBV9	TRBJ2-1	NA
CASSSRWDWMATQYF	TGTGCCAGTAGTTCCCGTTGGGACTGGATGGCGACCCAGTACTTC	15	once	TRBV19	TRBJ2-5	NA
CASRRQDGYTF	TGTGCCAGCAGGCGACAGGATGGCTACACCTTC	11	once	TRBV6-5	TRBJ1-2	NA
CASGQFPGNTIYF	TGTGCCAGCGGACAGTTCCCGGGAAACACCATATATTTT	13	NA	TRBV9	TRBJ1-3	NA
CASSPSLLENIQYF	TGCGCCAGCAGCCCTTCCTTACTCGAAAACATTCAGTACTTC	14	few	TRBV4-1	TRBJ2-4	NA
CASGTGGNNEQFF	TGTGCCAGCGGTACCGGGGGAAACAATGAGCAGTTCTTC	13	NA	TRBV7-3	TRBJ2-1	NA
CASSLIGNSPLHF	TGTGCCAGCAGTTTAATTGGGAATTCACCCCTCCACTTT	13	NA	TRBV27	TRBJ1-6	NA
CASSSGTSTDTQYF	TGTGCCAGCAGCTCCGGGACTAGCACAGATACGCAGTATTTT	14	NA	TRBV7-2	TRBJ2-3	NA
CASSPENRVEKLFF	TGTGCCAGCTCACCGGAGAACAGGGTTGAAAAACTGTTTTTT	14	NA	TRBV18	TRBJ1-4	NA
CASSLGGDAETQYF	TGTGCTAGCAGCTTAGGGGGGGACGCGGAGACCCAGTACTTC	14	few	TRBV7-7	TRBJ2-5	NA
CASSLERGGVQYF	TGTGCCAGCAGCTTAGAGCGCGGGGGGGTGCAGTATTTT	13	NA	TRBV7-8	TRBJ2-3	TRBD2